Each of the 7 T cell receptor beta chains below was sequenced from the same sample in a study of CD8+CD57+ T cells in acquired aplastic anemia. The patients chosen for sequencing had shown expansion of CD8+CD57+ cells (detected by flow cytometry). The template used for profiling TCR beta VDJ and CDR3 was genomic DNA. TCRdb ran MiXCR on the reads and lists one entry per CDR3 protein. The repertoire holds some 170,000 distinct CDR3 sequences, with around 48% as singletons. Material for sequencing was sorted CD4+, CD8+, or CD8+CD57+ T cells (not recorded which) from PBMCs. These receptors were collected from a human donor with aplastic anemia.

The chain uses TRBV5-8 and TRBJ2-7; the D is unclear. The CDR3 is made up of 13 amino acids. V lost 4 bases and J lost 1, with 9 bases in between. Germline loops: CDR1 SGHTS, CDR2 YDEGEE. CDR3 amino acids: CASSPLGSYEQYF. The CDR3 DNA follows: TGTGCCAGCAGCCCCTTGGGGTCCTACGAGCAGTACTTC.

This chain joins TRBV20-1 and TRBJ2-7; the D gene is possibly TRBD1 (6 bases). Looked up from germline, CDR1 is DFQATT and CDR2 is SNEGSKA (reference sequence). V gave up 4 bases and J gave up 2 bases, with 15 bases separating them. The length of the CDR3 is 14 residues. The chain's CDR3 is CSAILGTNTYEQYF. CDR3 DNA sequence: TGCAGTGCTATTCTCGGGACAAACACCTACGAGCAGTACTTC.

The chain's CDR3 is CATSDPRGRADEQYF. The CDR3, as DNA: TGTGCCACCAGTGATCCCCGCGGGAGGGCCGACGAGCAGTACTTC. The rearrangement links TRBV24-1 to TRBJ2-7, with 9 bases matching TRBD2. After removal of 3 bases from V and 5 bases from J, the junction contained 7 bases not matched to a gene. CDR1 and CDR2 (germline): KGHDR, SFDVKD. CDR3 size: 15 residues.

This clonotype was counted a few times. This chain joins TRBV10-3 and TRBJ2-5; a weak D match, TRBD1 (6 bases). Germline CDR1 ENHRY, CDR2 SYGVKD. This CDR3 has 14 amino acids. The V end lost 4 bases, the J end lost 3 bases, and 12 bases lay between the germline ends. This CDR3 reads CAISVGAVEETQYF. The CDR3 DNA reads TGTGCCATCAGTGTGGGGGCCGTGGAAGAGACCCAGTACTTC.

CDR3 protein: CASSEVRGGNEQFF. The CDR3 DNA reads TGTGCCAGCAGTGAAGTTCGAGGCGGCAATGAGCAGTTCTTC. This rearrangement joins TRBV2 to TRBJ2-1; D not certain. Trimming removed 1 base at V and 6 bases at J, with 10 bases between. CDR3 length: 14 residues. Germline CDR1 SNHLY, CDR2 FYNNEI. Looking up the rest from reference TRBV2 and TRBJ2-1 gives the full variable domain: EPEVTQTPSHQVTQMGQEVILRCVPISNHLYFYWYRQILGQKVEFLVSFYNNEISEKSEIFDDQFSVERPDGSNFTLKIRSTKLEDSAMYFCASSEVRGGNEQFFGPGTRLTVL.

Worth noting for this clonotype: The junction does not match germline at one end; this may be a read error. The chain links TRBV10-1 to TRBJ2-7, with 8 bases that match TRBD2. This CDR3 has 14 amino acids. Germline lookup yields CDR1 WNHNN and CDR2 SYGVQD (reference sequence). The CDR3 region is CASLRPGRDYGQYF. DNA of the CDR3: TGCGCCAGCCTCAGACCCGGGAGGGACTACGGGCAGTACTTC.

V and J are TRBV2 and TRBJ2-5, with 9 bases that match TRBD1. J was trimmed by 7 bases and V by 7 bases; bases with no gene match: 7. This CDR3 is 13 amino acids long. Germline V CDR1 and CDR2: SNHLY, FYNNEI. The DNA for the CDR3 is TGTGCCAGCACTAAGGACAGGGGTTGGACCCAGTACTTC. Residues: CASTKDRGWTQYF.